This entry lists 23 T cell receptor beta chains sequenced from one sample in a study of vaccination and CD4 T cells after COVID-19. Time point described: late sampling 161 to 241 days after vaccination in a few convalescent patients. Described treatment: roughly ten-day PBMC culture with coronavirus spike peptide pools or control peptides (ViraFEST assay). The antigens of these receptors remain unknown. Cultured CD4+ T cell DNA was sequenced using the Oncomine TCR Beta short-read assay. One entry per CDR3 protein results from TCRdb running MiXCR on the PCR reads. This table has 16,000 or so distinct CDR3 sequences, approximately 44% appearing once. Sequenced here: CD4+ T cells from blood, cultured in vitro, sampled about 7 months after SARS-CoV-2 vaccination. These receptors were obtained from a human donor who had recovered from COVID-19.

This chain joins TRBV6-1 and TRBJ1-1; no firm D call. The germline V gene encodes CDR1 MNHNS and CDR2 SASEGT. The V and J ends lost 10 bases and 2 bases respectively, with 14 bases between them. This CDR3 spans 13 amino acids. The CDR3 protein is CATQPPANTEAFF. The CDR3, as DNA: TGTGCCACCCAACCCCCAGCTAACACTGAAGCTTTCTTT.

The CDR3 DNA sequence: TGCAGTGCTAGTGGCCGCTCAGGGCGTCTGGCCACTGAAGCTTTCTTT. Translating it yields CSASGRSGRLATEAFF. The rearrangement links TRBV20-1 to TRBJ1-1; a possible D gene is TRBD1 (5 bases). This CDR3 contains 16 residues. V lost 3 bases and J 4 bases, leaving 21 bases between the germline ends. Germline lookup yields CDR1 DFQATT and CDR2 SNEGSKA (reference sequence).

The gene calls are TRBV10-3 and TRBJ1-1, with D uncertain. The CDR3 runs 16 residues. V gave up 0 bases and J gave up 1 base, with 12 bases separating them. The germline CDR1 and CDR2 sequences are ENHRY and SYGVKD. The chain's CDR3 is CAISESGGLRNTEAFF. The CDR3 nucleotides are TGTGCCATCAGTGAGTCGGGAGGGTTGAGGAACACTGAAGCTTTCTTT.

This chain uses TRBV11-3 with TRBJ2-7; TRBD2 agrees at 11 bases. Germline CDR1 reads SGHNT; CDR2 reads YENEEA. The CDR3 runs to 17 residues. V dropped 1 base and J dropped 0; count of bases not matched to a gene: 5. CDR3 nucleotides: TGTGCCAGCAGCTTAGTTCTGGGACTAGCGGACTCCTACGAGCAGTACTTC. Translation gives CASSLVLGLADSYEQYF.

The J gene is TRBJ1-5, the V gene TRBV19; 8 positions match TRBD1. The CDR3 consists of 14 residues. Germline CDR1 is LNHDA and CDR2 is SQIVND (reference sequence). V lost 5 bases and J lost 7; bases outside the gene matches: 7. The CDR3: CASSGQGGWQPQHF. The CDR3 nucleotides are TGTGCCAGTAGTGGACAGGGCGGATGGCAGCCCCAGCATTTT.

CDR3 sequence (DNA): TGCAGTGCTCGCATACAGGGCTCCTGGGAGACCCAGTACTTC. Its protein product is CSARIQGSWETQYF. The rearrangement uses TRBV20-1 and TRBJ2-5; possibly TRBD1 for D (6 bases). CDR3 length: 14 residues. Germline CDR1 DFQATT, CDR2 SNEGSKA (reference sequence). The V and J ends lost 5 bases and 5 bases respectively, with 18 bases between them.

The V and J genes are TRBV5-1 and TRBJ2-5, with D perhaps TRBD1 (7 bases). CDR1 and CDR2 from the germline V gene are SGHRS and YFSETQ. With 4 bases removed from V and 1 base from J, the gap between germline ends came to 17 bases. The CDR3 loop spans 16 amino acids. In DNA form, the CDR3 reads TGCGCCAGCAGCGGCGGGACAGCATCCCCCCAAGAGACCCAGTACTTC. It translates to CASSGGTASPQETQYF.

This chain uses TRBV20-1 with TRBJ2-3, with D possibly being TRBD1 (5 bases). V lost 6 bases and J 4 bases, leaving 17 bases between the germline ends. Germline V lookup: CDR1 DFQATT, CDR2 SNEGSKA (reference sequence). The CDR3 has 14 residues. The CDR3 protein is CSAPDTLVADTQYF. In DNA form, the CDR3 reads TGCAGTGCACCGGACACCCTTGTCGCAGATACGCAGTATTTT.

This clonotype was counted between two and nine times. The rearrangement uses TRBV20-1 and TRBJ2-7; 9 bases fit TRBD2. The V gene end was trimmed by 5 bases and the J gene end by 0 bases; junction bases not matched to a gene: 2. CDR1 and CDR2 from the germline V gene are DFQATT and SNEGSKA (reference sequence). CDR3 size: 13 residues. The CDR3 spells CSAHSGSSYEQYF. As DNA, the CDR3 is TGCAGTGCTCATAGCGGGAGCTCCTACGAGCAGTACTTC.

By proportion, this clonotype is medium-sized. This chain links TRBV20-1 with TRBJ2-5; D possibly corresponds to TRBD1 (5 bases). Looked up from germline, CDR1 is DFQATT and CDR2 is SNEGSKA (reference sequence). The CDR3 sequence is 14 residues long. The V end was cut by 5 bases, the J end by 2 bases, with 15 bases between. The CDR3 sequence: CSAGTQARQETQYF. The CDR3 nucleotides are TGCAGTGCTGGAACACAGGCCCGACAAGAGACCCAGTACTTC.

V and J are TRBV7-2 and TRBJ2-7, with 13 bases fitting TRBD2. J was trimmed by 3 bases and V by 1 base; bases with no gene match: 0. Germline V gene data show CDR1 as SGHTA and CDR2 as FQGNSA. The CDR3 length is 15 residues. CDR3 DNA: TGTGCCAGCAGCTTAGGACTAGCGGGGGGCTACGAGCAGTACTTC. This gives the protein CASSLGLAGGYEQYF.

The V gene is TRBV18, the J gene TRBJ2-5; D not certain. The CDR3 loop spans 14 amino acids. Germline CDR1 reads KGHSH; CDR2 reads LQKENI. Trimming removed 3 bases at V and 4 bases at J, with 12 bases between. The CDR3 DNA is TGTGCCAGCTCACCTTTAGGGCTAGGAGAGACCCAGTACTTC. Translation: CASSPLGLGETQYF.

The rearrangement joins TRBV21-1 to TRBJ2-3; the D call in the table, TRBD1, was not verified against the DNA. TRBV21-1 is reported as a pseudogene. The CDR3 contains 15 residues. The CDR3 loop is CASSNVQGGTDTQYF. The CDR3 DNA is TGTGCCAGCAGCAACGTGCAGGGGGGGACAGATACGCAGTATTTT.

CDR3 bases: TGTGCCAGTAGTCCACAGGGCCCGCCCCAGCATTTT. Its translation is CASSPQGPPQHF. V usage is TRBV19 and J usage is TRBJ1-5; weak D call: TRBD1 (6 bases). The CDR3 is 12 residues long. V gave up 5 bases and J gave up 9 bases, with 11 bases separating them. Germline loops: CDR1 LNHDA, CDR2 SQIVND (reference sequence).

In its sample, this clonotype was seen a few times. In nucleotides, the CDR3 is TGTGCCAGCAGCTTACGGCCGGGCTCCTACAATGAGCAGTTCTTC. It is translated as CASSLRPGSYNEQFF. The chain has TRBV7-8 and TRBJ2-1; D unresolved. Germline lookup yields CDR1 SGHVS and CDR2 FQNEAQ. Trimming shortened V by 2 bases and J by 0 bases, and 8 bases separated the two germline ends. This CDR3 is 15 amino acids long.

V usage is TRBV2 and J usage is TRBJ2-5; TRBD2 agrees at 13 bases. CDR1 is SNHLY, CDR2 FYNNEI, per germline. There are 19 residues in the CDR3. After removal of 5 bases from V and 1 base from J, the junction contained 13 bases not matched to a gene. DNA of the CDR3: TGTGCCAGCAGTTCCGGACTAGCGGGAGCACCGTTCACCCAAGAGACCCAGTACTTC. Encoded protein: CASSSGLAGAPFTQETQYF. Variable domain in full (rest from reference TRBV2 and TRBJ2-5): EPEVTQTPSHQVTQMGQEVILRCVPISNHLYFYWYRQILGQKVEFLVSFYNNEISEKSEIFDDQFSVERPDGSNFTLKIRSTKLEDSAMYFCASSSGLAGAPFTQETQYFGPGTRLLVL.

CDR3 coding DNA: TGTGCCAGCAGTAACCGACAGGGTTATAGCAATCAGCCCCAGCATTTT. Its translation: CASSNRQGYSNQPQHF. This chain connects TRBV6-1 to TRBJ1-5, with 7 nucleotides matching TRBD1. Per germline, CDR1 MNHNS and CDR2 SASEGT. The CDR3 contains 16 residues. With V trimmed by 5 bases and J by 0 bases, 7 bases remained unmatched.

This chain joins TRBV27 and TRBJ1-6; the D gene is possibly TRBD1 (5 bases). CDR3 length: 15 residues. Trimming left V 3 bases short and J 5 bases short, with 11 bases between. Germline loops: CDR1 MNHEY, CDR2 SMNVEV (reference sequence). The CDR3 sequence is CASSLGGTNNSPLHF. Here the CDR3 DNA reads TGTGCCAGCAGTTTGGGGGGGACCAATAATTCACCCCTCCACTTT.

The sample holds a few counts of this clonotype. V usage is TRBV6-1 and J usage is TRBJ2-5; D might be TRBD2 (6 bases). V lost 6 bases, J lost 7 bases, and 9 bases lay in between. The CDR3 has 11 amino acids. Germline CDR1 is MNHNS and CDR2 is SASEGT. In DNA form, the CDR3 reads TGTGCCAGCAGCCGAGCGGGGACCCAGTACTTC. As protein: CASSRAGTQYF.

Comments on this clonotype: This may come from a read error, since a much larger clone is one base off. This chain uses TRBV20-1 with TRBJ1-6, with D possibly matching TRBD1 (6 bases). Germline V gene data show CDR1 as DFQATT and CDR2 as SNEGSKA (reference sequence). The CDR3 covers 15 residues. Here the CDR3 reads CSAPVGTLYNPPLHF. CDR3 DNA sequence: TGCAGTGCTCCAGTGGGGACACTCTATAATCCACCCCTCCACTTT.

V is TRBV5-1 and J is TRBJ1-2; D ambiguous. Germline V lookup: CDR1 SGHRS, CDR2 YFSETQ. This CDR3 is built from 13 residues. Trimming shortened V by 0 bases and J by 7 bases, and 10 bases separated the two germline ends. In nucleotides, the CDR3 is TGCGCCAGCAGCTTGGCCGGCAGAAGTGGCTACACCTTC. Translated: CASSLAGRSGYTF.

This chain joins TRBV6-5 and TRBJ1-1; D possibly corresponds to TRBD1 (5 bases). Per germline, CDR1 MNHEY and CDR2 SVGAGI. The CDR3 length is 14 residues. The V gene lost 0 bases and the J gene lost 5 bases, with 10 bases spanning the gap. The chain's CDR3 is CASSYSRGETEAFF. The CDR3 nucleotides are TGTGCCAGCAGTTACTCGCGGGGGGAAACTGAAGCTTTCTTT.

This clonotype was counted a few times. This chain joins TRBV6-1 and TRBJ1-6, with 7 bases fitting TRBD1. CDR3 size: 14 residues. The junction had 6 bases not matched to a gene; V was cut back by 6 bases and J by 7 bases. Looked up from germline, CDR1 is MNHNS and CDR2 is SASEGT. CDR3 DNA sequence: TGTGCCAGCAGCCCGGGACAGCAAAATTCACCCCTCCACTTT. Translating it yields CASSPGQQNSPLHF.